Reported below is one T cell receptor (beta chain). CDR1 and CDR2 (germline): KGHDR, SFDVKD. The CDR3 covers 14 residues. Between the trimmed V and J ends, which lost 5 bases and 1 base, there was a span of 10 bases. This entry is derived from a study of blood T cell repertoires in COVID-19. Original processing notes: By means of reference gene primer amplification, nucleated cell counts were estimated. Sequencing used immunoSEQ multiplex PCR; TCRdb keeps in-frame clones, though not all of them. From that table come the V and J calls and clone size; the DNA was used to work out D and trimming. The sample has about 110,000 clones, around 84% seen once.

The gene calls are TRBV24-1 and TRBJ2-5; perhaps TRBD1 as D (6 bases). The sequenced material came from peripheral blood. This TCR was sampled from a man in his forties with acute or convalescent COVID-19. CDR3 DNA sequence: TGTGCCACCAGTGTAGGGACACCCCAAGAGACCCAGTACTTC. Translating it yields CATSVGTPQETQYF.